Presented here are 19 T cell receptor beta chains from one specimen sequenced in a study of shared clonotypes between healthy human individuals. Method: immunoSEQ multiplex PCR; TCRdb's copy keeps in-frame clones and lacks some. The sample contains some 980,000 clones, roughly 72% of which appear only once. The sample consisted of memory CD4+ T cells sorted from blood. Documented subset: CD45RA-negative fraction. The source of these receptors is a man aged 18 to 30 in good health.

Regarding this clone: This same CDR3 is encoded by further DNA sequences in the sample. The V and J genes are TRBV28 and TRBJ1-2; perhaps TRBD1 as D (5 bases). Trimming removed 5 bases from V and 4 bases from J, with 8 bases in between. Germline assignment: CDR1 MDHEN and CDR2 SYDVKM. This CDR3 contains 12 residues. The chain's CDR3 is CASSNGGYGYTF. Here the CDR3 DNA reads TGTGCCAGCAGTAATGGGGGCTATGGCTACACCTTC.

The chain employs TRBV5-4 and TRBJ2-3; D perhaps matches TRBD2 (5 bases). The CDR3 covers 13 residues. Trimming shortened V by 1 base and J by 6 bases, and 9 bases separated the two germline ends. CDR1 and CDR2 (germline): SGHNT, YYREEE (reference sequence). CDR3 in amino acids: CASSLPPGDTQYF. The DNA of the CDR3 is TGTGCCAGCAGCTTGCCTCCGGGGGATACGCAGTATTTT. Using reference TRBV5-4 and TRBJ2-3 for the parts outside the CDR3, the full variable domain is ETGVTQSPTHLIKTRGQQVTLRCSSQSGHNTVSWYQQALGQGPQFIFQYYREEENGRGNFPPRFSGLQFPNYSSELNVNALELDDSALYLCASSLPPGDTQYFGPGTRLTVL.

J is TRBJ2-3 and V is TRBV27; 10 bases agree with TRBD1. After removal of 2 bases from V and 4 bases from J, the junction contained 12 bases not matched to a gene. The CDR3 totals 18 residues. Germline loops: CDR1 MNHEY, CDR2 SMNVEV (reference sequence). CDR3 region: CASSLERQGARRADTQYF. CDR3 bases: TGTGCCAGCAGTTTAGAGCGACAGGGGGCGAGGAGGGCAGATACGCAGTATTTT.

This chain connects TRBV11-1 to TRBJ2-7, with TRBD1 matching 10 bases. V trimming: 0 bases; J trimming: 2 bases; junction bases outside the gene matches: 1. Germline assignment: CDR1 SGHAT and CDR2 FQDESV (reference sequence). The CDR3 runs to 15 residues. The CDR3 bases are TGTGCCAGCAGCTTAGCGGGGACAGGGGCCTACGAGCAGTACTTC. Its protein product is CASSLAGTGAYEQYF.

This sequence joins TRBV19 and TRBJ1-1; D unresolved. Trimming shortened V by 1 base and J by 1 base, and 7 bases separated the two germline ends. Germline V gene data show CDR1 as LNHDA and CDR2 as SQIVND (reference sequence). The CDR3 spans 14 residues. The CDR3 DNA sequence: TGTGCCAGTAGTATAGCCAGGACGAACACTGAAGCTTTCTTT. This sequence encodes CASSIARTNTEAFF.

This chain connects TRBV7-9 to TRBJ2-1, with no clear D. This CDR3 is built from 16 residues. Looked up from germline, CDR1 is SEHNR and CDR2 is FQNEAQ (reference sequence). Trimming shortened V by 3 bases and J by 0 bases, and 12 bases separated the two germline ends. Written as DNA, the CDR3 is TGTGCCAGCAGCTTGCAGCGCAAAAGCTCCTACAATGAGCAGTTCTTC. Its protein is CASSLQRKSSYNEQFF.

The genes are TRBV5-6 and TRBJ1-2; weak D call: TRBD1 (6 bases). V was pared by 1 base and J by 1 base, with 14 bases between. The CDR3 is 16 residues long. Germline values: CDR1 SGHDT, CDR2 YYEEEE. CDR3 sequence (DNA): TGTGCCAGCAGCTTGAGTCCAGGGGCCGGTAACTATGGCTACACCTTC. It encodes CASSLSPGAGNYGYTF.

CDR3 in amino acids: CASSPLGRTNTGELFF. The CDR3 DNA is TGTGCCAGCTCACCCCTAGGACGTACGAACACCGGGGAGCTGTTTTTT. V gene TRBV18 combines with J gene TRBJ2-2; D not resolved. In germline, CDR1 is KGHSH, CDR2 LQKENI. The length of the CDR3 is 16 residues. V was clipped by 3 bases and J by 0 bases, with 11 bases between them. The full variable domain, completed using reference TRBV18 and TRBJ2-2, is NAGVMQNPRHLVRRRGQEARLRCSPMKGHSHVYWYRQLPEEGLKFMVYLQKENIIDESGMPKERFSAEFPKEGPSILRIQQVVRGDSAAYFCASSPLGRTNTGELFFGEGSRLTVL.

The rearrangement links TRBV5-4 to TRBJ1-2; weak D call: TRBD1 (6 bases). Per germline, CDR1 SGHNT and CDR2 YYREEE (reference sequence). The CDR3 spans 15 residues. Trimming cost V 4 bases and J 3 bases, with 16 bases left between them. CDR3 nucleotide sequence: TGTGCCAGCAGCCCCCCCAGGGGCGCGGACTATGGCTACACCTTC. Translating it yields CASSPPRGADYGYTF.

V usage is TRBV6-6 and J usage is TRBJ1-1, with D possibly TRBD1 on 6 matching bases. The CDR3 is made up of 15 amino acids. Trimming pared 4 bases from V and 1 base from J, leaving 13 bases between. The V gene's germline CDR1 is MNHNY and CDR2 SVGAGI (reference sequence). DNA for the CDR3: TGTGCCAGCAGTTCGCGATTACAGGGGAACACTGAAGCTTTCTTT. Translation gives CASSSRLQGNTEAFF.

The genes are TRBV7-9 and TRBJ2-1, with 10 bases lining up with TRBD2. CDR1 is SEHNR, CDR2 FQNEAQ, per germline (reference sequence). The CDR3 is made up of 19 amino acids. Trimming cost V 4 bases and J 0 bases; bases outside gene matches: 12. The CDR3 nucleotides are TGTGCCAGCAGCTCCACGGGGCTAGCGGGAGAGAGCTCCTACAATGAGCAGTTCTTC. Translation: CASSSTGLAGESSYNEQFF.

Remarks on this clone: One end of the junction varies from germline; a read error may be responsible. The chain employs TRBV11-2 and TRBJ2-2, with D possibly being TRBD1 (5 bases). The CDR3 is 14 amino acids. Germline CDR1 SGHAT, CDR2 FQNNGV. The CDR3 nucleotides read TGTGCCAGCAGCGTAGACAGCAACACCGGGGAGCTGTTTTTT. Translation: CASSVDSNTGELFF.

The gene calls are TRBV6-1 and TRBJ1-5; TRBD1 might be the D (6 bases). V was cut by 7 bases and J by 6 bases, with 13 bases left in between. Germline values: CDR1 MNHNS, CDR2 SASEGT. The CDR3 spans 13 residues. DNA for the CDR3: TGTGCCAGCACTCCGGACAGAGCTCAGCCCCAGCATTTT. Amino acid sequence: CASTPDRAQPQHF.

The DNA for the CDR3 is TGCAGCGTTGAAAGCCCAAGAGCGGGGACCTCCTACGAGCAGTACTTC. As protein: CSVESPRAGTSYEQYF. The chain joins TRBV29-1 to TRBJ2-7; TRBD2 matches 7 bases. The germline CDR1 and CDR2 sequences are SQVTM and ANQGSEA. The CDR3 is 16 amino acids. Trimming took 2 bases from V and 0 from J; bases not matched to a gene: 10.

V usage is TRBV27 and J usage is TRBJ1-2; D remains unclear. CDR1 is MNHEY, CDR2 SMNVEV, per germline (reference sequence). V dropped 0 bases and J dropped 4 bases, with 12 bases sitting between them. This CDR3 has 15 amino acids. CDR3 coding DNA: TGTGCCAGCAGTTTATCGGGCAGAGGCGGCTATGGCTACACCTTC. Translation: CASSLSGRGGYGYTF.

This clone has a count of ten or more. The rearrangement links TRBV19 to TRBJ1-2, with a tentative D call TRBD1 (5 bases). CDR3 size: 16 residues. V shed 1 base and J shed 6 bases, with 18 bases lying between them. Germline V gene data show CDR1 as LNHDA and CDR2 as SQIVND (reference sequence). This chain's CDR3 is CASSIGLFPGDHGYTF. The CDR3 nucleotides read TGTGCCAGTAGTATAGGATTGTTCCCGGGGGACCATGGCTACACCTTC.

This rearrangement joins TRBV5-1 to TRBJ2-2; TRBD2 aligns across 11 bases. The germline V gene encodes CDR1 SGHRS and CDR2 YFSETQ. The length of the CDR3 is 15 residues. J lost 7 bases, V lost 1 base, and 3 bases had no gene match. CDR3 residues: CASSLTSGRGGELFF. CDR3 sequence (DNA): TGCGCCAGCAGCTTGACTAGCGGGAGAGGCGGGGAGCTGTTTTTT.

The J gene is TRBJ2-2, the V gene TRBV7-2; 7 bases match TRBD2. V lost 5 bases to trimming and J lost 13 bases; unmatched junction nucleotides: 10. Germline V gene lookup returns CDR1 SGHTA and CDR2 FQGNSA. This CDR3 has 13 amino acids. The CDR3 DNA follows: TGTGCCAGCAGCGGACCGACTAGCATCGGGCTGTTTTTT. It specifies CASSGPTSIGLFF. Supplemented by reference TRBV7-2 and TRBJ2-2, the full variable domain reads GAGVSQSPSNKVTEKGKDVELRCDPISGHTALYWYRQSLGQGLEFLIYFQGNSAPDKSGLPSDRFSAERTGGSVSTLTIQRTQQEDSAVYLCASSGPTSIGLFFGEGSRLTVL.

The J gene is TRBJ2-7, the V gene TRBV5-4; 9 positions agree with TRBD1. The trim removed 5 bases at V and 6 bases at J, leaving 9 bases unmatched. This CDR3 has 14 residues. CDR1 is SGHNT, CDR2 YYREEE, per germline (reference sequence). The CDR3 coding sequence is TGTGCCAGCAGGACCTTCGGACAGGGGTTCGAGCAGTACTTC. Translating gives CASRTFGQGFEQYF. The whole variable domain, filled in from reference TRBV5-4 and TRBJ2-7, reads ETGVTQSPTHLIKTRGQQVTLRCSSQSGHNTVSWYQQALGQGPQFIFQYYREEENGRGNFPPRFSGLQFPNYSSELNVNALELDDSALYLCASRTFGQGFEQYFGPGTRLTVT.